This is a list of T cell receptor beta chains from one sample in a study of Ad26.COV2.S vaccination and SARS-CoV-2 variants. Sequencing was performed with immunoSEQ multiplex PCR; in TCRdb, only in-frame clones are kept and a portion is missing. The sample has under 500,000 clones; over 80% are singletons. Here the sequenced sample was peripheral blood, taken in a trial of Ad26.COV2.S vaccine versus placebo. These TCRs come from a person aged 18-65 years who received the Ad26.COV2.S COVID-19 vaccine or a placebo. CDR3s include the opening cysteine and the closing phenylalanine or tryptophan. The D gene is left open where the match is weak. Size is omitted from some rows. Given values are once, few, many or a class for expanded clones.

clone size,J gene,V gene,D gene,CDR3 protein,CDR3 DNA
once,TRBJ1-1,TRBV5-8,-,CASSLSGPEAFF,TGTGCCAGCAGCTTGAGCGGCCCTGAAGCTTTCTTT
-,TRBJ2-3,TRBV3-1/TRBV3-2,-,CASSLSHLRDTQYF,TGTGCCAGCAGCCTATCCCACTTACGGGATACGCAGTATTTT
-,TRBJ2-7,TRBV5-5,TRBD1,CASRPGTGFEQYF,TGTGCCAGCAGACCCGGGACAGGGTTCGAGCAGTACTTC
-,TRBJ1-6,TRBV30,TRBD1,CAWSVHRTGPNSPLHF,TGTGCCTGGAGTGTACATCGGACAGGGCCTAATTCACCCCTCCACTTT
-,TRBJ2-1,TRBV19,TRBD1,CASTPLGRGQGAFEQFF,TGTGCCAGTACCCCTCTAGGGCGGGGACAGGGGGCTTTTGAGCAGTTCTTC
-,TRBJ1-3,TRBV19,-,CASSRTASGNTIYF,TGTGCCAGTAGTCGTACAGCCTCTGGAAACACCATATATTTT
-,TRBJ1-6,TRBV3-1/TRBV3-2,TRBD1,CASRNKQGAISSPLHF,TGTGCCAGCAGAAATAAGCAGGGGGCAATCAGTTCACCCCTCCACTTT
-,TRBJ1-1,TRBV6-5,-,CASSSLLAGLAFF,TGTGCCAGCAGTTCGCTTCTGGCGGGCTTGGCTTTCTTT
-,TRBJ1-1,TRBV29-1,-,CSVERLNTEAFF,TGCAGCGTTGAGCGACTGAACACTGAAGCTTTCTTT
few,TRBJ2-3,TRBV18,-,CASSPPNLGRSSYTDTQYF,TGTGCCAGCTCACCACCGAATTTGGGGAGGAGTTCCTACACAGATACGCAGTATTTT
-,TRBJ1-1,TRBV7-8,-,CASSLDGVNTEAFF,TGTGCCAGCAGCCTGGACGGAGTGAACACTGAAGCTTTCTTT
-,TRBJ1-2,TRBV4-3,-,CASSQDKAGYGYTF,TGCGCCAGCAGCCAAGATAAGGCGGGGTATGGCTACACCTTC
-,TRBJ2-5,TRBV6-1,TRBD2,CASSEVSVLAGAFETQYF,TGTGCCAGCAGTGAAGTATCCGTCTTAGCGGGGGCCTTCGAGACCCAGTACTTC
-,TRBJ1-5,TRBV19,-,CASSIQVLNQPQHF,TGTGCCAGTAGTATACAGGTACTCAATCAGCCCCAGCATTTT
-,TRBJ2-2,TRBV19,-,CASSIPSGTGELFF,TGTGCCAGTAGTATCCCATCGGGCACCGGGGAGCTGTTTTTT
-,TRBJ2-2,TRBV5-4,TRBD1,CASSAPGQGTGELFF,TGTGCCAGCAGCGCTCCGGGACAGGGAACCGGGGAGCTGTTTTTT
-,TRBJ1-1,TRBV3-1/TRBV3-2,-,CASSQATVSGTEAFF,TGTGCCAGCAGCCAAGCTACGGTTTCGGGCACTGAAGCTTTCTTT
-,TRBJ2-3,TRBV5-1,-,CASSLAGSSTDTQYF,TGCGCCAGCAGCTTGGCGGGATCTAGCACAGATACGCAGTATTTT
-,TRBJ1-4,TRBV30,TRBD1,CAWNQQGGEKLFF,TGTGCCTGGAACCAACAGGGGGGCGAAAAACTGTTTTTT
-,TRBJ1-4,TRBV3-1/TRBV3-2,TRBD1,CASSQVARTRGEKLFF,TGTGCCAGCAGCCAAGTGGCCAGAACCAGGGGGGAAAAACTGTTTTTT
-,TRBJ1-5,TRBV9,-,CASSVGTRNQPQHF,TGTGCCAGCAGCGTAGGGACTCGCAATCAGCCCCAGCATTTT
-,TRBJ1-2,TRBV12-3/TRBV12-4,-,CASGVASNYGYTF,TGTGCCAGCGGTGTGGCCTCTAACTATGGCTACACCTTC
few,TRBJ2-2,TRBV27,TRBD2,CASSFRLAGSTGELFF,TGTGCCAGCAGTTTTCGGCTAGCGGGCTCCACCGGGGAGCTGTTTTTT
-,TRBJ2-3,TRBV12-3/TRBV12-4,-,CASSSTDTQYF,TGTGCCAGCAGTTCCACAGATACGCAGTATTTT
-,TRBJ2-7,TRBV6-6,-,CASSGGGGRSTYEQYF,TGTGCCAGCAGTGGGGGAGGGGGGCGTTCGACCTACGAGCAGTACTTC
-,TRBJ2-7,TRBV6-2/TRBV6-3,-,CASSSTGYEQYF,TGTGCCAGCAGCTCTACGGGCTACGAGCAGTACTTC
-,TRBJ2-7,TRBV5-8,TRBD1,CASSQGQGGTYEQYF,TGTGCCAGCAGCCAGGGACAGGGGGGAACCTACGAGCAGTACTTC
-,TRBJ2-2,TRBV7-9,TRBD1,CASSHVAGGAAGELFF,TGTGCCAGCAGCCATGTGGCAGGGGGCGCGGCCGGGGAGCTGTTTTTT
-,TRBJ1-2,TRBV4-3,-,CASSQVGQNYGYTF,TGCGCCAGCAGCCAAGTGGGGCAGAACTATGGCTACACCTTC
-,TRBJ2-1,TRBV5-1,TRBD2,CASSLRGSGEVEQFF,TGCGCCAGCAGCTTGAGGGGTAGCGGGGAGGTTGAGCAGTTCTTC
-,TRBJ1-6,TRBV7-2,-,CASSPQSPRGNSPLHF,TGTGCCAGCAGCCCCCAAAGTCCCAGGGGAAATTCACCCCTCCACTTT
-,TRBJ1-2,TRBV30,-,CARGGYGYTF,TGTGCCCGGGGGGGCTATGGCTACACCTTC
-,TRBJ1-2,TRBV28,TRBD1,CASSPTGGYYGYTF,TGTGCCAGCAGTCCAACAGGGGGCTACTATGGCTACACCTTC
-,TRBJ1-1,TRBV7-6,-,CASSLGGALNTEAFF,TGTGCCAGCAGCTTAGGGGGGGCACTGAACACTGAAGCTTTCTTT
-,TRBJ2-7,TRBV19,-,CASSIGPGQSYEQYF,TGTGCCAGTAGTATAGGACCCGGACAGTCCTACGAGCAGTACTTC
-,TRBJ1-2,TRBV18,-,CASSPPSGGGGYTF,TGTGCCAGCTCACCACCGTCGGGTGGGGGGGGCTACACCTTC
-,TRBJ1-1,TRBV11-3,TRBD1,CASSVGSGTGGNTEAFF,TGTGCCAGCAGCGTAGGCTCTGGGACAGGGGGGAACACTGAAGCTTTCTTT